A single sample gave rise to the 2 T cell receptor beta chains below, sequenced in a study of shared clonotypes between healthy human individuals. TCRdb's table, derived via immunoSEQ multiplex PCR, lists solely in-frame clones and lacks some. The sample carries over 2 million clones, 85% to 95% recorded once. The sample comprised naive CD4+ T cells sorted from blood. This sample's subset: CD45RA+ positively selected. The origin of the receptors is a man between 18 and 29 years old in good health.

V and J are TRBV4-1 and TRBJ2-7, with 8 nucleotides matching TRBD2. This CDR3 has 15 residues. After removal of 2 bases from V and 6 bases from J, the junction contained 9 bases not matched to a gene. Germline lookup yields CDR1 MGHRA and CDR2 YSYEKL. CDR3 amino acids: CASSQKERERIEQYF. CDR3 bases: TGCGCCAGCAGCCAAAAGGAGCGGGAGCGGATCGAGCAGTACTTC.

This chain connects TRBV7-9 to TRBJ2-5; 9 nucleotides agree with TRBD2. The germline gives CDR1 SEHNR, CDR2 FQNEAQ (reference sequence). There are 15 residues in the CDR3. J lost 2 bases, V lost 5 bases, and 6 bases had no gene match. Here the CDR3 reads CASSETSGRQETQYF. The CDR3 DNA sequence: TGTGCCAGCAGCGAGACTAGCGGCCGGCAAGAGACCCAGTACTTC.